A selection of T cell receptor beta chains follows, all from one sample in a study of blood T cell repertoires in COVID-19. Using immunoSEQ multiplex PCR, the repertoire was profiled, and TCRdb retains in-frame clones only, with some absent. The sample lists roughly 120,000 clones; around 88% were seen once. Material: peripheral blood. These receptors came from a human donor in a cohort sampled during active COVID-19. CDR3s include the opening cysteine and the closing phenylalanine or tryptophan. A D gene is named only where the DNA matches it firmly. Some rows have no size entry. The others give once, few or many, or a class for an expanded clone.

TRBJ2-7	TRBD1	.	TRBV11-2	TGTGCCAGCAGCTTGACAGGGTACGAGCAGTACTTC	CASSLTGYEQYF
TRBJ2-3	.	.	TRBV2	TGTGCCAGCAGTTTCGGACAGACTAGCACAGATACGCAGTATTTT	CASSFGQTSTDTQYF
TRBJ2-2	.	.	TRBV5-8	TGTGCCAGATCGGGCGGGATAAGAATCGGGGAGCTGTTTTTT	CARSGGIRIGELFF
TRBJ2-3	TRBD2	.	TRBV3-1/TRBV3-2	TGTGCCAGCAGCCCCACTCTGGGGGGGGGCACAGATACGCAGTATTTT	CASSPTLGGGTDTQYF
TRBJ2-3	.	once	TRBV5-1	TGCGCCAGCAGACGAGGAGGCAGTGCTGGGGGCACAGATACGCAGTATTTT	CASRRGGSAGGTDTQYF
TRBJ2-7	.	.	TRBV24-1	TGTGCCACCAGTGACCGTGACGGGTCCTACGAGCAGTACTTC	CATSDRDGSYEQYF
TRBJ1-2	TRBD1	.	TRBV28	TGTGCCAGCAGTTCTACCTCGACAGGGCAAGGCTACACCTTC	CASSSTSTGQGYTF
TRBJ2-1	TRBD2	few	TRBV3-1/TRBV3-2	TGTGCCAGCAGCGGCGGGAGGGGTTACAATGAGCAGTTCTTC	CASSGGRGYNEQFF
TRBJ1-3	.	.	TRBV7-2	TGTGCCAGCAGCTTAGAGCCCTCTGGAAACACCATATATTTT	CASSLEPSGNTIYF
TRBJ1-4	.	.	TRBV19	TGTGCCAGTAGTATTCGTGGCAGGGTGGAAGAAAAACTGTTTTTT	CASSIRGRVEEKLFF
TRBJ2-1	TRBD2	.	TRBV7-2	TGTGCCAGCAGGCCAGCGGGAGCCTATGAGCAGTTCTTC	CASRPAGAYEQFF
TRBJ1-2	TRBD1	.	TRBV7-2	TGTGCCAGCAGCAAAGGGGCGGAGGGGGCAAATTCATATGGCTACACCTTC	CASSKGAEGANSYGYTF
TRBJ2-7	TRBD2	.	TRBV6-6	TGTGCCAGCAGTTCAATGACGGGAGGGTACCACGAGCAGTACTTC	CASSSMTGGYHEQYF
TRBJ2-2	.	few	TRBV16	TGTGCCAGCAGCCACCCGAGACAGGGAGGCGGGGAGCTGTTTTTT	CASSHPRQGGGELFF
TRBJ2-3	.	.	TRBV10-1	TGCGCCAGCAGTGAGTCTATAAGCGCGGGGACAGATACGCAGTATTTT	CASSESISAGTDTQYF
TRBJ2-7	TRBD1	.	TRBV9	TGTGCCAGCAGCAGAGCAGGACAGGGTAACGAGCAGTACTTC	CASSRAGQGNEQYF
TRBJ2-3	.	.	TRBV19	TGTGCCAGTAGTATACGGAGGGACACAGATACGCAGTATTTT	CASSIRRDTDTQYF
TRBJ2-1	TRBD2	.	TRBV14	TGTGCCAGCAGCAGCCAACTCTATACGGGAGGGGGCAATGAGCAGTTCTTC	CASSSQLYTGGGNEQFF
TRBJ1-3	.	.	TRBV11-3	TGTGCCAGCAGCTCCGGGGCTGGAAACACCATATATTTT	CASSSGAGNTIYF
TRBJ2-1	TRBD2	.	TRBV27	TGTGCCAGCAGTTTTTTGGCTAGCGGGAAAGGTGAGCAGTTCTTC	CASSFLASGKGEQFF
TRBJ2-2	.	.	TRBV15	TGTGCCACCAGCAGCCCCAGGCGGAACACCGGGGAGCTGTTTTTT	CATSSPRRNTGELFF
TRBJ2-1	TRBD1	.	TRBV19	TGTGCCAGTAGTGGCCCCGGGACAGAAACTGGGAATGAGCAGTTCTTC	CASSGPGTETGNEQFF
TRBJ1-2	TRBD1	few	TRBV4-1	TGCGCCAGCAGCCAAGAGGGAGACAGGGGGCCCCTTAACTATGGCTACACCTTC	CASSQEGDRGPLNYGYTF
TRBJ2-1	TRBD2	.	TRBV5-8	TGTGCCAGCAGCTTGGGACTAGCGGGAGCTTCGGGGTACAATGAGCAGTTCTTC	CASSLGLAGASGYNEQFF
TRBJ1-5	TRBD1	.	TRBV18	TGTGCCAGCTCCCCGGGGGGACAGGTCCCCCTACAAGATCAGCCCCAGCATTTT	CASSPGGQVPLQDQPQHF
TRBJ1-3	.	.	TRBV5-1	TGCGCCAGCAGCTTGGATAGTGGGCCCTCTGGAAACACCATATATTTT	CASSLDSGPSGNTIYF
TRBJ2-2	.	few	TRBV27	TGTGCCAGCAGTTTGAGGAAACACAACACCGGGGAGCTGTTTTTT	CASSLRKHNTGELFF
TRBJ2-1	.	once	TRBV9	TGTGCCAGCAGCGTAAGTTGGCGGACTTACAATGAGCAGTTCTTC	CASSVSWRTYNEQFF
TRBJ1-2	.	.	TRBV6-5	TGTGCCAGCAGTTATCGGACAGCCTATGGCTACACCTTC	CASSYRTAYGYTF
TRBJ2-3	TRBD2	once	TRBV11-1	TGTGCCAGCAGCTCGGGCCTAGCGGGAAGGGGTACGCAGTATTTT	CASSSGLAGRGTQYF
TRBJ1-2	.	once	TRBV7-8	TGTGCCAGCTCCCATGGAGGGGTTGGCTATGGCTACACCTTC	CASSHGGVGYGYTF
TRBJ2-5	.	.	TRBV5-1	TGCGCCAGCAGCCGGGGACTTTCGGAGACCCAGTACTTC	CASSRGLSETQYF
TRBJ2-7	TRBD2	.	TRBV28	TGTGCCAGCAGGACAGCGGGAGGGCTAAAGGAGCAGTACTTC	CASRTAGGLKEQYF
TRBJ1-1	.	.	TRBV10-3	TGTGCCATCAGTGGAGGCGCTGAAGCTTTCTTT	CAISGGAEAFF
TRBJ2-3	TRBD2	.	TRBV27	TGTGCCAGCAGTTATAGCGGGAGGATCCTTGCAGATACGCAGTATTTT	CASSYSGRILADTQYF
TRBJ1-2	.	.	TRBV3-1/TRBV3-2	TGTGCCAGCAGCCCCAACGACGGACCAGGGCTCTATGGCTACACCTTC	CASSPNDGPGLYGYTF
TRBJ2-7	.	.	TRBV15	TGTGCCACCAGCTCGATGCCCAAGGGGGAGCAGTACTTC	CATSSMPKGEQYF
TRBJ2-2	.	.	TRBV5-1	TGCGCCAGCAGCTCAGGGGATGTAGGCGGGGAGCTGTTTTTT	CASSSGDVGGELFF